This T cell receptor (beta chain) was sequenced for a study of blood T cell repertoires in COVID-19. Germline V gene lookup returns CDR1 SNHLY and CDR2 FYNNEI. The length of the CDR3 is 15 residues. With 2 bases clipped from V and 2 bases from J, the junction kept 2 bases outside the gene matches. In the original processing: Amplification from reference gene primers served as the basis for estimated nucleated cell counts. The method was immunoSEQ multiplex PCR; TCRdb's version includes in-frame clones alone and lacks a portion of them. Clone size and V and J calls were adopted from that table, with D and trimming inferred from the DNA. The repertoire has some 150,000 clones, around 79% of them found once; the top ten carry around 8.7%.

The TCR sequence derives from a man aged 50 or older with active or convalescent COVID-19. The sample taken for sequencing was peripheral blood. The chain has TRBV2 and TRBJ2-1, with TRBD2 identical over 8 bases. In nucleotides, the CDR3 is TGTGCCAGCAGTGAACAGACTAGCGCCTACAATGAGCAGTTCTTC. It is translated as CASSEQTSAYNEQFF.